The rows below give T cell receptor beta chains drawn from one sample of a study of blood T cell repertoires in COVID-19. TCRdb's copy holds only in-frame clones and misses some; the assay was immunoSEQ multiplex PCR. The table lists 280,000 or so clones, roughly 85% of them singletons. Sequencing input: peripheral blood. These receptors all come from a human donor in a cohort sampled during active COVID-19. CDR3s include the opening cysteine and the closing phenylalanine or tryptophan. The D gene is left open where the match is weak. Not every row has a clone size; where given, it reads once, few, many or a size class.

NA TRBJ1-5 TRBV9 few TGTGCCAGCAGACCCGTACAGGGTGATCCCCAGCATTTT CASRPVQGDPQHF
NA TRBJ1-5 TRBV27 once TGTGCCAGCAGTTTGGGGAGGGACCAGCCCCAGCATTTT CASSLGRDQPQHF
NA TRBJ1-3 TRBV24-1 NA TGTGCCACCGTTGCCCGCCTCCAGGTACCTGGAAACACCATATATTTT CATVARLQVPGNTIYF
NA TRBJ2-3 TRBV24-1 NA TGTGCCACCAGCCCTAGCGCTGACACAGATACGCAGTATTTT CATSPSADTDTQYF
NA TRBJ2-3 TRBV5-1 NA TGCGCCAGCAGCTTGCCGGCGGGACCGGGCACAGATACGCAGTATTTT CASSLPAGPGTDTQYF
NA TRBJ2-7 TRBV5-1 NA TGCGCCAGCAGCCCCGACACAGGGCTCTACGAGCAGTACTTC CASSPDTGLYEQYF
TRBD1 TRBJ2-2 TRBV7-2 NA TGTGCCAGCAGCTTGATAGGGACAGGCGGAGGCACCGGGGAGCTGTTTTTT CASSLIGTGGGTGELFF
TRBD2 TRBJ2-2 TRBV6-6 NA TGTGCCACAAACCAGCGGGAGGGGAAGGCCGGGGAGCTGTTTTTT CATNQREGKAGELFF
TRBD2 TRBJ2-7 TRBV6-6 NA TGTGCCAGCATTGGGACTAGCGGGACCTACGAGCAGTACTTC CASIGTSGTYEQYF
NA TRBJ1-2 TRBV28 NA TGTGCCATCTCGGGTCCTGGCGGCTACACCTTC CAISGPGGYTF
NA TRBJ1-1 TRBV28 few TGTGCCAGCAGTTCCCAGGGGCCGAACACTGAAGCTTTCTTT CASSSQGPNTEAFF
TRBD1 TRBJ1-2 TRBV19 NA TGTGCCAGTAGTATGGCACAGGGGTACGGCTACACCTTC CASSMAQGYGYTF
NA TRBJ2-3 TRBV6-2/TRBV6-3 NA TGTGCCAGCAGCCCCGGGACTCATGAGGATACGCAGTATTTT CASSPGTHEDTQYF
NA TRBJ2-5 TRBV13 once TGTGCCAGCAGCTTAGAAGAGTCGACCCAGTACTTC CASSLEESTQYF
NA TRBJ1-1 TRBV14 NA TGTGCCAGCAGCCAATGGGGCGGAAACACTGAAGCTTTCTTT CASSQWGGNTEAFF
TRBD1 TRBJ2-3 TRBV28 NA TGTGCCAGCAGCTCTCCGGGACAGGGCTTAGATACGCAGTATTTT CASSSPGQGLDTQYF
TRBD1 TRBJ2-1 TRBV12-3/TRBV12-4 NA TGTGCCAGCAGTTTACCGGGACAGTCGCAGTTCTTC CASSLPGQSQFF
TRBD2 TRBJ2-2 TRBV7-2 NA TGTGCCAGCCCAGTGCCCCCATTTATTGGCGGGAGAAGGGCCGGGGAGCTGTTTTTT CASPVPPFIGGRRAGELFF
NA TRBJ1-5 TRBV6-5 NA TGTGCCAGCAGTCCTTCGGAGGTCCAGCCCCAGCATTTT CASSPSEVQPQHF
NA TRBJ1-2 TRBV18 NA TGTGCCAGCTCACCCGTAGGGGACTATGGCTACACCTTC CASSPVGDYGYTF
NA TRBJ2-3 TRBV18 NA TGTGCCAGCTCACCTTCTTTATCAGATACGCAGTATTTT CASSPSLSDTQYF
NA TRBJ2-5 TRBV6-1 NA TGTGCCAGCAGTGAGTTGGGCGCAGGAGAGACCCAGTACTTC CASSELGAGETQYF
NA TRBJ1-2 TRBV30 NA TGTGCCTGGTCTTGGACTGGGAACTATGGCTACACCTTC CAWSWTGNYGYTF
TRBD1 TRBJ2-1 TRBV5-1 NA TGCGCCAGCGAGAGGGACAGTTCCAGCTCCTACAATGAGCAGTTCTTC CASERDSSSSYNEQFF
NA TRBJ2-7 TRBV28 few TGTGCCAGCAGTCGGATACAGGGTACCGAGCAGTACTTC CASSRIQGTEQYF
NA TRBJ2-7 TRBV21-1 NA TGTGCCAGCAGCAAATGCGCGGGGGACCTAACCTACGAGCAGTACTTC CASSKCAGDLTYEQYF
NA TRBJ2-2 TRBV14 NA TGTGCCAGCACCTCTAAGTCCGGGCCAGGGATCACCGGGGAGCTGTTTTTT CASTSKSGPGITGELFF
TRBD1 TRBJ2-7 TRBV6-2/TRBV6-3 NA TGTGCCAGCAGCTATTCCGGGACAGGGAAGGGAGGGCAGTACTTC CASSYSGTGKGGQYF
NA TRBJ1-1 TRBV10-3 NA TGTGCCATCAGTTCAGGTACCTATGAAGCTTTCTTT CAISSGTYEAFF
TRBD1 TRBJ2-1 TRBV18 NA TGTGCCAGCTCACCTTCGAGACAGGGCAACTCCTACAATGAGCAGTTCTTC CASSPSRQGNSYNEQFF
NA TRBJ2-7 TRBV5-1 NA TGCGCCAGCAGCCGGGACTACGAGCAGTACTTC CASSRDYEQYF
NA TRBJ2-2 TRBV7-2 NA TGTGCCAGCAGCTCGCAGGGGAACACCGGGGAGCTGTTTTTT CASSSQGNTGELFF
TRBD2 TRBJ2-2 TRBV19 NA TGTGCCAGTAGTATAGAACTAGCGGGAGGGCCGTCCGGGGAGCTGTTTTTT CASSIELAGGPSGELFF
NA TRBJ1-1 TRBV6-4 few TGTGCCAGCAGTGACTCGATGAGGAGAGACAGCGAGAACACTGAAGCTTTCTTT CASSDSMRRDSENTEAFF
NA TRBJ2-5 TRBV27 NA TGTGCCAGCATCCACCAGACTAGTTGCGAGACCCAGTACTTC CASIHQTSCETQYF
NA TRBJ1-6 TRBV28 NA TGTGCCAGCAGCCCCCCGGCGCGGTTTAGCTCCTATAATTCACCCCTCCACTTT CASSPPARFSSYNSPLHF
NA TRBJ2-1 TRBV19 NA TGTGCCAGTAGTACCTTGACTATAAATGAGCAGTTCTTC CASSTLTINEQFF
NA TRBJ2-6 TRBV5-4 NA TGTGCCAGCAGCCAGGGTTCTTCCTCTGGGGCCAACGTCCTGACTTTC CASSQGSSSGANVLTF
NA TRBJ2-2 TRBV6-5 NA TGTGCCAGCACAATCACCGGGGAGCTGTTTTTT CASTITGELFF
NA TRBJ2-7 TRBV28 NA TGTGCCAGCAGTCCCGCACCACTTTACGAGCAGTACTTC CASSPAPLYEQYF
NA TRBJ2-7 TRBV28 few TGTGCCAGCAACATGGGGAGAATACCCTACGAGCAGTACTTC CASNMGRIPYEQYF
NA TRBJ2-7 TRBV11-3 NA TGTGCCAGCAGCGCCGGGACTTTCTACGAGCAGTACTTC CASSAGTFYEQYF
NA TRBJ2-1 TRBV9 NA TGTGCCAGCAGCGTAGATCTACAGGTCTCCTACAATGAGCAGTTCTTC CASSVDLQVSYNEQFF
NA TRBJ2-1 TRBV7-7 NA TGTGCCAGCAGCTTAGCCGGGAGCTACAATGAGCAGTTCTTC CASSLAGSYNEQFF
NA TRBJ1-5 TRBV5-1 NA TGCGCCAGCAGCTTAACAGTAGATCAGCCCCAGCATTTT CASSLTVDQPQHF
NA TRBJ2-5 TRBV5-4 NA TGTGCCAGCAGCTTGGCCCAGGGGCGCAGAGAGACCCAGTACTTC CASSLAQGRRETQYF
TRBD1 TRBJ2-7 TRBV6-5 NA TGTGCCAGCAGTTACTCCTGGGACAGAACCTACGAGCAGTACTTC CASSYSWDRTYEQYF
TRBD1 TRBJ2-1 TRBV11-2 once TGTGCCAGCAGCATACCGGGACAGGGGGCAAGTGAGCAGTTCTTC CASSIPGQGASEQFF
TRBD1 TRBJ1-2 TRBV4-3 NA TGCGCCAGCAGCCAAGATGCAAATGGACAGGGGTATGGCTACACCTTC CASSQDANGQGYGYTF
TRBD2 TRBJ2-7 TRBV29-1 NA TGCAGCGCTAGCGGGCCCTTCTCCTACGAGCAGTACTTC CSASGPFSYEQYF
NA TRBJ1-5 TRBV28 NA TGTGCCAGCAGTTTATTTATCAGGGATAAATCAGCACAGCCCCAGCATTTT CASSLFIRDKSAQPQHF
NA TRBJ2-1 TRBV9 once TGTGCCAGCAGCGTAGTTGGGGAGCCCTACAATGAGCAGTTCTTC CASSVVGEPYNEQFF
TRBD1 TRBJ2-3 TRBV7-9 NA TGTGCCAGCAGCCCTGGACAGGGCAAGAATACGCAGTATTTT CASSPGQGKNTQYF
NA TRBJ1-5 TRBV2 NA TGTGCCAGCAGTAATGGGAGGGGGGGAAATAAGCCCCAGCATTTT CASSNGRGGNKPQHF
TRBD1 TRBJ2-3 TRBV5-4 NA TGTGCCAGCAGCTTGGGGACAGGACGCACAGATACGCAGTATTTT CASSLGTGRTDTQYF
NA TRBJ2-1 TRBV14 NA TGTGCCAGCAGCGGGAGCGCTATTGCCATCAATGAGCAGTTCTTC CASSGSAIAINEQFF
NA TRBJ2-3 TRBV5-1 NA TGCGCCAGCAGCTTGGTACAGTCGGATACGCAGTATTTT CASSLVQSDTQYF
NA TRBJ1-5 TRBV27 NA TGTGCCAGCAGTTCCCTCGGGCAGCCCCAGCATTTT CASSSLGQPQHF